Below, 19 T cell receptor beta chains from the same sample are listed, as sequenced in a study of neurological immune-mediated disorders. TCRdb processed the 5' RACE reads anew with MiXCR; each CDR3 protein has one entry. In the table there are tens of thousands of distinct CDR3 sequences, 4.5% to 5.5% of which are singletons. What was sequenced was PBMCs. These TCRs come from a man aged 25 to 45 with multiple sclerosis.

This clonotype appeared many times. The chain has TRBV5-1 and TRBJ2-3, with TRBD2 matching over 8 bases. The CDR3 is 16 residues long. V was clipped by 0 bases and J by 2 bases; unmatched bases: 5. CDR1 is SGHRS, CDR2 YFSETQ, per germline. The CDR3 region has the DNA TGCGCCAGCAGCTTGGTCGGTAGCGGGGACACAGATACGCAGTATTTT. It encodes CASSLVGSGDTDTQYF.

As to this clonotype: Being one base from a much bigger clone, this may be a read error. The chain uses TRBV21-1 and TRBJ1-5; TRBD1 reflects the table's D call only, with no check against the DNA. TRBV21-1 is labeled a pseudogene. This CDR3 contains 14 residues. The CDR3 here is CASSPPLGNQPQNF. CDR3 DNA sequence: TGTGCCAGCAGCCCCCCCCTGGGCAATCAGCCCCAGAATTTT.

This clonotype has just a few counts. The V and J genes are TRBV3-1 and TRBJ1-5, with D hard to call. This CDR3 comprises 14 residues. Germline CDR1 is LGHDT and CDR2 is YNNKEL (reference sequence). With 4 bases removed from V and 1 base from J, the gap between germline ends came to 8 bases. The CDR3 reads CASSRGPSNQPQHF. DNA of the CDR3: TGTGCCAGCAGCCGAGGGCCAAGCAATCAGCCCCAGCATTTT.

In its sample, this clonotype was seen many times. The chain carries TRBV7-2 and TRBJ2-5; D call uncertain. Trimming took off 5 bases at V and 0 bases at J, with 13 bases between the two ends. The germline V gene has CDR1 SGHTA and CDR2 FQGNSA. The CDR3 length is 15 residues. CDR3 region: CASSRQTGYQETQYF. The CDR3 region has the DNA TGTGCCAGCAGCCGCCAGACCGGGTACCAAGAGACCCAGTACTTC.

This clonotype was observed many times. The chain recombines TRBV2 with TRBJ1-2; no clear D gene. CDR1 SNHLY and CDR2 FYNNEI come from the germline V gene. The CDR3 length is 12 residues. V lost 7 bases, J lost 6 bases, and 12 bases lay in between. This CDR3 reads CASTDILNGYTF. The CDR3 nucleotides read TGTGCCAGCACCGATATCCTTAATGGCTACACCTTC.

This clonotype was seen ten or more times. V gene TRBV4-1 combines with J gene TRBJ1-4; TRBD1 might be the D (6 bases). This CDR3 is built from 14 residues. Trimming cost V 1 base and J 8 bases, with 11 bases left between them. CDR1 is MGHRA, CDR2 YSYEKL, per germline. The CDR3 reads CASSQVTGNEKLFF. The CDR3 nucleotides are TGCGCCAGCAGCCAAGTTACAGGGAACGAAAAACTGTTTTTT.

This clonotype showed up many times. The genes are TRBV7-9 and TRBJ1-1; TRBD1 might be the D (5 bases). Trimming cost V 3 bases and J 0 bases, with 11 bases left between them. The germline V gene has CDR1 SEHNR and CDR2 FQNEAQ (reference sequence). The CDR3 is 15 amino acids. The CDR3 nucleotides read TGTGCCAGCAGCTTTCGTTCAGGGCTGAACACTGAAGCTTTCTTT. This encodes CASSFRSGLNTEAFF.

This clonotype was recorded many times. The J gene is TRBJ1-1, the V gene TRBV12-3 or TRBV12-4; D ambiguous. The CDR3 is 13 residues long. V lost 5 bases to trimming and J lost 3 bases, with 10 bases between them. Here the CDR3 DNA reads TGTGCCAGCAGTCCCCTCTCCCACACTGAAGCTTTCTTT. It yields the protein CASSPLSHTEAFF.

This chain connects TRBV6-6 to TRBJ2-3; 10 positions match TRBD2. In germline, CDR1 is MNHNY, CDR2 SVGAGI (reference sequence). CDR3 size: 16 residues. V was clipped by 6 bases and J by 2 bases; unmatched bases: 8. In nucleotides, the CDR3 is TGTGCCAGCAGCCGCCGAGCGGGGGGGTCCACAGATACGCAGTATTTT. Translated, it gives CASSRRAGGSTDTQYF.

This clonotype was seen many times. This chain connects TRBV7-8 to TRBJ1-5, with 7 positions matching TRBD1. Per the germline V gene, CDR1 is SGHVS and CDR2 is FQNEAQ. CDR3 size: 17 residues. V shed 5 bases and J 0 bases; nucleotides not matched to a gene: 10. Here the CDR3 reads CASSPLQGQHSNQPQHF. Written as DNA, the CDR3 is TGTGCCAGCAGCCCCCTCCAGGGACAGCATAGCAATCAGCCCCAGCATTTT.

This clonotype occurred many times. V is TRBV5-1 and J is TRBJ1-1, with D possibly TRBD1 on 5 matching bases. The CDR3 runs 14 residues. Germline CDR1 reads SGHRS; CDR2 reads YFSETQ. Trimming removed 0 bases at V and 5 bases at J, with 11 bases between. CDR3 sequence reads: CASSLASGETEAFF. The CDR3, as DNA: TGCGCCAGCAGCTTGGCTTCGGGGGAAACTGAAGCTTTCTTT.

The chain has TRBV4-1 and TRBJ1-2; D not resolved. Germline V gene data show CDR1 as MGHRA and CDR2 as YSYEKL. This CDR3 comprises 13 residues. Trimming took 0 bases from V and 4 from J, leaving 6 bases between them. The chain's CDR3 is CASSQESGYGYTF. The DNA of the CDR3 is TGCGCCAGCAGCCAAGAGTCGGGCTATGGCTACACCTTC.

This clonotype occurred many times. The rearrangement uses TRBV5-1 and TRBJ2-3; 16 bases line up with TRBD2. V dropped 4 bases and J dropped 0; count of bases not matched to a gene: 8. This CDR3 is 19 amino acids long. The germline V gene encodes CDR1 SGHRS and CDR2 YFSETQ. The CDR3, as DNA: TGCGCCAGCAGCCTAACCGGGACTAGCGGGGGGGCTAGCACAGATACGCAGTATTTT. It encodes CASSLTGTSGGASTDTQYF.

This clonotype showed up just a few times. V and J are TRBV7-3 and TRBJ1-2; the match to TRBD1 covers 7 bases. Unmatched junction bases numbered 12, after V lost 2 bases and J lost 6 bases. Germline V gene data show CDR1 as SGHTA and CDR2 as FQGTGA. This CDR3 has 16 amino acids. Here the CDR3 DNA reads TGTGCCAGCAGCTTACTTGGGACAGCGGCCCTTGATGGCTACACCTTC. As protein: CASSLLGTAALDGYTF.

In its sample, this clonotype was seen many times. The chain couples TRBV7-9 to TRBJ2-3; TRBD2 is a possible D gene (5 bases). Trimming left V 7 bases short and J 6 bases short, with 8 bases between. The CDR3 loop spans 11 amino acids. Germline values: CDR1 SEHNR, CDR2 FQNEAQ (reference sequence). The CDR3 is CASTQRDTQYF. The CDR3 nucleotides read TGTGCCAGCACCCAGCGGGATACGCAGTATTTT.

This clonotype has just one count. One end of the junction is discordant with germline, which a read error may explain. The V gene is TRBV11-2, the J gene TRBJ1-3; D gene unclear. CDR1 and CDR2 from the germline V gene are SGHAT and FQNNGV. The CDR3 sequence is 15 residues long. The CDR3: CASSPRPIPGKTIYF. For the CDR3, the DNA is TGTGCCAGCAGCCCACGACCCATCCCGGGAAAAACCATATATTTT.

This clonotype was observed at least ten times. This sequence joins TRBV5-1 and TRBJ2-7; perhaps D is TRBD1 or TRBD2 (5 bases each). V lost 6 bases and J 2 bases, leaving 12 bases between the germline ends. Germline values: CDR1 SGHRS, CDR2 YFSETQ. This CDR3 is 13 amino acids long. The DNA of the CDR3 is TGCGCCAGCAATGAGGGGTGGACCTACGAGCAGTACTTC. It encodes CASNEGWTYEQYF.

This clonotype was seen a few times. This CDR3 reads CAIGPAEDGYGYTF. In DNA form, the CDR3 reads TGTGCCATCGGGCCAGCCGAGGATGGCTATGGCTACACCTTC. This rearrangement joins TRBV10-3 to TRBJ1-2; D remains unclear. CDR3 length: 14 amino acids. Per germline, CDR1 ENHRY and CDR2 SYGVKD. The V end lost 8 bases, the J end lost 4 bases, and 17 bases lay between the germline ends.

The sample holds many counts of this clonotype. The rearrangement joins TRBV5-8 to TRBJ2-3, with unresolved D. CDR3 length: 13 amino acids. The germline V and J ends were trimmed by 1 base and 6 bases, with 9 bases remaining between them. Per germline, CDR1 SGHTS and CDR2 YDEGEE. CDR3 in amino acids: CASSLKGIDTQYF. CDR3 nucleotides: TGTGCCAGCAGCTTGAAGGGAATTGATACGCAGTATTTT.